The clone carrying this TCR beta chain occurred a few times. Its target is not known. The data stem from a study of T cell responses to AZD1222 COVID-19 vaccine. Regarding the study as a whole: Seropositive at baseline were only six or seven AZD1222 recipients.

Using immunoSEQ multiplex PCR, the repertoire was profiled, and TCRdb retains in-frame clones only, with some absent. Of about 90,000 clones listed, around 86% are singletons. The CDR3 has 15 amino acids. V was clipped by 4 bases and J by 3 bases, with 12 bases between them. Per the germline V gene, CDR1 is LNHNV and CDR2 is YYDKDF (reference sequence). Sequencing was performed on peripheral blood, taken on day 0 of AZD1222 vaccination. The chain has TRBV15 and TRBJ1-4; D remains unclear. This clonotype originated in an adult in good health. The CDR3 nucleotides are TGTGCCACCAGCATAGGACGGAGATCTAATGAAAAACTGTTTTTT. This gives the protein CATSIGRRSNEKLFF.